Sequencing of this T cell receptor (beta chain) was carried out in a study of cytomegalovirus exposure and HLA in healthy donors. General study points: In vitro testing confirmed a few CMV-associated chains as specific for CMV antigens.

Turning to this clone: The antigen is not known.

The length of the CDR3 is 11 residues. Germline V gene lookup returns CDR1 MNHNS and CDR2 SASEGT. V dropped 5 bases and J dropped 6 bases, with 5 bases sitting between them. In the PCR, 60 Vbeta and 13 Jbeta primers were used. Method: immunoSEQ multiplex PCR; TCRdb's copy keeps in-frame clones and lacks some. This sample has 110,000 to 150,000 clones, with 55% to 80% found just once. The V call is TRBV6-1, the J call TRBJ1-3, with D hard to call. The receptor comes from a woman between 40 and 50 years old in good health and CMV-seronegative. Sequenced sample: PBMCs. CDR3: CASSNQNTIYF. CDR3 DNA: TGTGCCAGCAGTAATCAAAACACCATATATTTT.